These T cell receptor beta chains were read from a single sample in a study of cytomegalovirus exposure and HLA in healthy donors. Using immunoSEQ multiplex PCR, the repertoire was profiled, and TCRdb retains in-frame clones only, with some absent. The sample includes fewer than 150,000 clones, around 80% seen only once; the top ten take approximately 2.3%. Sequences were obtained from PBMCs. The receptors derive from a man aged 25 to 40 in good health and CMV-seronegative. The CDR3 runs from the conserved cysteine through the conserved F or W. A D gene is named only where the DNA matches it firmly. Size is omitted from some rows. Given values are once, few, many or a class for expanded clones.

len | j_gene | abundance | d_gene | v_gene | CDR3nt | CDR3aa
14 | TRBJ1-2 | NA | NA | TRBV7-9 | TGTGCCAGCAGCTTATCGGCGGGGGGCCTTGGCTACACCTTC | CASSLSAGGLGYTF
15 | TRBJ2-7 | NA | TRBD1 | TRBV27 | TGTGCCAGCAGCACTCGAGGGGACAGGGGTTACGAGCAGTACTTC | CASSTRGDRGYEQYF
16 | TRBJ2-3 | NA | TRBD1 | TRBV25-1 | TGTGCCAGCAGTGATCCAGGGACAGGGTTAGCAGATACGCAGTATTTT | CASSDPGTGLADTQYF
11 | TRBJ2-1 | NA | NA | TRBV2 | TGTGCCAGCAGTAACTGGAATGAGCAGTTCTTC | CASSNWNEQFF
13 | TRBJ2-1 | NA | NA | TRBV5-1 | TGCGCCAGCAGCTTGGAGGGGAGGAATGAGCAGTTCTTC | CASSLEGRNEQFF
14 | TRBJ1-1 | once | TRBD1 | TRBV6-5 | TGTGCCAGCAGTCTTCAGGGGGAGAACACTGAAGCTTTCTTT | CASSLQGENTEAFF
13 | TRBJ1-1 | NA | NA | TRBV6-1 | TGTGCCAGCAGTGACCCCGTGAGCACTGAAGCTTTCTTT | CASSDPVSTEAFF
15 | TRBJ2-7 | NA | NA | TRBV15 | TGTGCCACCAGCAGAGATCCGGACACCCGAGGAGAGCAGTACTTC | CATSRDPDTRGEQYF
13 | TRBJ2-1 | NA | NA | TRBV4-1 | TGCGCCAGCAGCCAAGATATGTACAATGAGCAGTTCTTC | CASSQDMYNEQFF
14 | TRBJ1-1 | NA | NA | TRBV28 | TGTGCCAGCAATCCGGGGATAATGAACACTGAAGCTTTCTTT | CASNPGIMNTEAFF
16 | TRBJ2-1 | NA | NA | TRBV5-1 | TGCGCCAGCAGCAGTAGACCGGACAGAGGGTTCAATGAGCAGTTCTTC | CASSSRPDRGFNEQFF
14 | TRBJ2-7 | once | TRBD1 | TRBV5-1 | TGCGCCAGCAGCTTCCAGACAGGGGGCTACGAGCAGTACTTC | CASSFQTGGYEQYF
17 | TRBJ1-2 | NA | NA | TRBV5-1 | TGCGCCAGCAGCTTGGGCCAAGGACAGTTCGAAGACTATGGCTACACCTTC | CASSLGQGQFEDYGYTF
14 | TRBJ2-7 | NA | NA | TRBV7-9 | TGTGCCAGCAGCTCCTCGTGGGGGGAGGACGAGCAGTACTTC | CASSSSWGEDEQYF
14 | TRBJ2-7 | NA | TRBD2 | TRBV25-1 | TGTGCCAGCAGTGAGAGCGGGAGACCCTACGAGCAGTACTTC | CASSESGRPYEQYF
11 | TRBJ1-2 | NA | NA | TRBV28 | TGTGCCAGCAGTTTCCTTGATGGCTACACCTTC | CASSFLDGYTF
13 | TRBJ1-4 | NA | NA | TRBV6-6 | TGTGCCAGCAAGGGGTTGGGTAATGAAAAACTGTTTTTT | CASKGLGNEKLFF
15 | TRBJ2-3 | NA | TRBD2 | TRBV19 | TGTGCCAGTAGTATCGGGCTAGCGGGGGTGGACACGCAGTATTTT | CASSIGLAGVDTQYF
14 | TRBJ1-2 | NA | NA | TRBV12-5 | TGTGCTAGTGTTGTTGTTAGGGGGTTTTATGGCTACACCTTC | CASVVVRGFYGYTF
14 | TRBJ1-2 | NA | NA | TRBV2 | TGTGCCAGCAGTGCGGGACGGGGGGGCTATGGCTACACCTTC | CASSAGRGGYGYTF
14 | TRBJ2-7 | NA | NA | TRBV9 | TGTGCCAGCAGCGTAAGGGCAGGGACCTACGAGCAGTACTTC | CASSVRAGTYEQYF
15 | TRBJ2-7 | NA | TRBD2 | TRBV6-1 | TGTGCCAGCTCCCTTGGTGAGCGGGGGACCTACGAGCAGTACTTC | CASSLGERGTYEQYF
15 | TRBJ1-4 | NA | TRBD1 | TRBV28 | TGTGCCAGCAGCAATGGACAGGAGATTAATGAAAAACTGTTTTTT | CASSNGQEINEKLFF
15 | TRBJ1-2 | NA | NA | TRBV11-1 | TGTGCCAGCAGCTTATCACCCAAGGGACTCTATGGCTACACCTTC | CASSLSPKGLYGYTF
14 | TRBJ1-2 | NA | NA | TRBV2 | TGTGCCAGCACCCAAAGAAGAGGGAGTTATGGCTACACCTTC | CASTQRRGSYGYTF
14 | TRBJ1-4 | NA | TRBD1 | TRBV10-2 | TGCGCCAGCAGGGTGACAGGGGGAAATGAAAAACTGTTTTTT | CASRVTGGNEKLFF
13 | TRBJ1-5 | NA | NA | TRBV7-3 | TGTGCCAGCAGCTTGGACAGAGATCAGCCCCAGCATTTT | CASSLDRDQPQHF
16 | TRBJ1-6 | NA | NA | TRBV6-1 | TGTGCCAGCAGTGACCTACCGGGACAACAAAATTCACCCCTCCACTTT | CASSDLPGQQNSPLHF
15 | TRBJ2-7 | NA | TRBD1 | TRBV27 | TGTGCCAGCAGTCTCTACAGGGGGCGAGCCTACGAGCAGTACTTC | CASSLYRGRAYEQYF
16 | TRBJ2-6 | NA | NA | TRBV10-3 | TGTGCCATCCCGGTTTCCCCCATCTCTGGGGCCAACGTCCTGACTTTC | CAIPVSPISGANVLTF